This TCR beta chain derives from a study of blood T cell repertoires in COVID-19. Study at large: Sources were T cells, B-cell-depleted T cells, or PBMCs; the material itself was cDNA or gDNA.

The repertoire was sequenced with immunoSEQ multiplex PCR; TCRdb's copy has only in-frame clones and lacks some. Among some 100,000 clones listed, approximately 91% were seen once. This TCR was recovered from an older woman with acute or convalescent COVID-19. Sequencing used peripheral blood.

The CDR3 loop is CASSPLAGGRTDTQYF. The CDR3 DNA sequence: TGTGCCAGCAGTCCACTAGCGGGAGGAAGGACAGATACGCAGTATTTT. The rearrangement links TRBV27 to TRBJ2-3, with 12 bases that match TRBD2. J lost 3 bases, V lost 5 bases, and 6 bases had no gene match. The germline CDR1 and CDR2 sequences are MNHEY and SMNVEV (reference sequence). The CDR3 runs 16 residues.